This T cell receptor beta chain is drawn from a study of cytotoxic CD8 clonotypes in ibrutinib-treated CLL. TCRdb keeps only in-frame clones here, not all; method: immunoSEQ multiplex PCR. The table shows approximately 160,000 clones, with about 88% occurring only once. The junction had 9 bases not matched to a gene; V was cut back by 7 bases and J by 2 bases. This CDR3 spans 15 amino acids. Germline V gene lookup returns CDR1 SNHLY and CDR2 FYNNEI. The V and J genes are TRBV2 and TRBJ2-7; 9 positions agree with TRBD1. The TCR sequence derives from a human donor with chronic lymphocytic leukemia. The specimen comprised PBMCs, sampled at disease progression, from a patient treated with ibrutinib. In DNA, the CDR3 is TGTGCCAGCACCGAAGGGACAGGGCCTACCTACGAGCAGTACTTC. This codes for CASTEGTGPTYEQYF.